These 13 T cell receptor beta chains originate from one sample sequenced in a study of cytomegalovirus exposure and HLA in healthy donors. The assay was immunoSEQ multiplex PCR, and TCRdb's table has in-frame clones only and misses some. The sample gives around 100,000 clones, roughly 85% of which show up once; approximately 20% is in the top ten. The sample comprised PBMCs. These receptors were collected from a man between 18 and 35 years old in good health and CMV-seropositive.

The chain is built from TRBV15 and TRBJ2-3, with D tentatively TRBD2 (6 bases). V was cut by 3 bases and J by 1 base, with 11 bases left in between. The CDR3 runs 15 residues. CDR1 and CDR2 from the germline V gene are LNHNV and YYDKDF (reference sequence). CDR3 sequence (DNA): TGTGCCACCAGCAGGCGGGAATGGGGCACAGATACGCAGTATTTT. Encoded protein: CATSRREWGTDTQYF.

The chain has TRBV6-1 and TRBJ1-2; the D gene is possibly TRBD1 (5 bases). V gave up 6 bases and J gave up 5 bases, with 10 bases separating them. The CDR3 extends over 12 amino acids. Germline V gene data show CDR1 as MNHNS and CDR2 as SASEGT. CDR3 sequence reads: CASRGTTYGYTF. The CDR3 DNA sequence: TGTGCCAGCAGAGGGACTACTTATGGCTACACCTTC.

The CDR3, as DNA: TGCGCCAGCAGCTTGGAGCCGGGGGCCTACGAGCAGTACTTC. It is translated as CASSLEPGAYEQYF. The V call is TRBV5-1, the J call TRBJ2-7, with D maybe TRBD2 (6 bases). V was trimmed by 0 bases and J by 2 bases, leaving 9 bases between them. Germline CDR1 SGHRS, CDR2 YFSETQ. CDR3 length equals 14 residues.

V and J are TRBV18 and TRBJ1-4; 7 nucleotides match TRBD1. Germline assignment: CDR1 KGHSH and CDR2 LQKENI. The J segment lost 8 bases and the V segment lost 5 bases, leaving 11 bases of the junction unmatched. The CDR3 sequence is 15 residues long. CDR3 nucleotide sequence: TGTGCCAGCTCAAAAGACAGGGATGGTGGCGAAAAACTGTTTTTT. This sequence encodes CASSKDRDGGEKLFF.

This chain uses TRBV11-2 with TRBJ2-1; TRBD1 matches at 10 bases. With 4 bases clipped from V and 7 bases from J, the junction kept 1 base outside the gene matches. Germline-derived CDR1 and CDR2 are SGHAT and FQNNGV. The CDR3 is 13 amino acids. The CDR3 nucleotides are TGTGCCAGCAGCTGGACAGGGGGAAATGAGCAGTTCTTC. Residues: CASSWTGGNEQFF.

The J gene is TRBJ1-1, the V gene TRBV9; no reliable D call. V lost 4 bases to trimming and J lost 0 bases, with 13 bases between them. Germline CDR1 SGDLS, CDR2 YYNGEE. This CDR3 region has 15 residues. The CDR3 is CASSPQPELNTEAFF. For the CDR3, the DNA is TGTGCCAGCAGCCCTCAACCGGAGTTGAACACTGAAGCTTTCTTT.

This clone was observed a handful of times. This rearrangement joins TRBV27 to TRBJ2-7, with TRBD2 matching 9 bases. This CDR3 contains 18 residues. Germline assignment: CDR1 MNHEY and CDR2 SMNVEV (reference sequence). V lost 0 bases and J lost 0; bases outside the gene matches: 9. The CDR3 DNA reads TGTGCCAGCAGTTTATCAGCCCTGGCGGGGGGGAGCTCCTACGAGCAGTACTTC. Translation gives CASSLSALAGGSSYEQYF.

The V gene is TRBV2, the J gene TRBJ1-1; 10 positions match TRBD1. This CDR3 contains 18 residues. V was pared by 3 bases and J by 0 bases, with 10 bases of the junction left unmatched. The V gene's germline CDR1 is SNHLY and CDR2 FYNNEI. CDR3 amino acids: CASSDPAPGQGMNTEAFF. The CDR3 DNA follows: TGTGCCAGCAGTGACCCCGCCCCGGGACAGGGGATGAACACTGAAGCTTTCTTT. Full variable domain (remainder filled in from reference TRBV2 and TRBJ1-1): EPEVTQTPSHQVTQMGQEVILRCVPISNHLYFYWYRQILGQKVEFLVSFYNNEISEKSEIFDDQFSVERPDGSNFTLKIRSTKLEDSAMYFCASSDPAPGQGMNTEAFFGQGTRLTVV.

This chain connects TRBV10-2 to TRBJ2-7; maybe TRBD2 (5 bases). Between the trimmed V and J ends, which lost 6 bases and 0 bases, there was a span of 12 bases. The CDR3 spans 14 residues. In germline, CDR1 is WSHSY, CDR2 SAAADI. CDR3 loop: CASSADWSSYEQYF. The CDR3 DNA reads as TGCGCCAGCAGCGCGGACTGGAGCTCCTACGAGCAGTACTTC.

The chain recombines TRBV27 with TRBJ2-1, with TRBD1 matching 8 bases. This CDR3 is 14 amino acids long. V shed 2 bases, J shed 7 bases, and the junction held 4 bases outside the gene matches. CDR1 and CDR2 from the germline V gene are MNHEY and SMNVEV (reference sequence). The CDR3 nucleotides are TGTGCCAGCAGTTTAAACAGGGGGTGGAATGAGCAGTTCTTC. Protein: CASSLNRGWNEQFF.

The chain combines TRBV7-8 with TRBJ2-2; D unresolved. V lost 3 bases to trimming and J lost 2 bases, with 10 bases between them. The CDR3 covers 15 residues. Germline V gene sequence: CDR1 SGHVS, CDR2 FQNEAQ. Here the CDR3 DNA reads TGTGCCAGCAGCTTCTCATCCAGAAACACCGGGGAGCTGTTTTTT. Its protein product is CASSFSSRNTGELFF. The full variable domain, rest sourced from reference TRBV7-8 and TRBJ2-2, is GAGVSQSPRYKVAKRGQDVALRCDPISGHVSLFWYQQALGQGPEFLTYFQNEAQLDKSGLPSDRFFAERPEGSVSTLKIQRTQQEDSAVYLCASSFSSRNTGELFFGEGSRLTVL.

Only a few counts were recorded for this clone. One end of the junction is discordant with germline, which a read error may explain. This rearrangement joins TRBV9 to TRBJ1-2, with TRBD1 matching over 8 bases. Germline lookup yields CDR1 SGDLS and CDR2 YYNGEE. This CDR3 is 15 amino acids long. The CDR3: CASSVAGGENYGYTF. CDR3 sequence (DNA): TGTGCCAGCAGTGTAGCAGGGGGCGAGAACTATGGCTACACCTTC. The whole variable domain, remainder taken from reference TRBV9 and TRBJ1-2, is DSGVTQTPKHLITATGQRVTLRCSPRSGDLSVYWYQQSLDQGLQFLIQYYNGEERAKGNILERFSAQQFPDLHSELNLSSLELGDSALYFCASSVAGGENYGYTFGSGTRLTVV.

This chain uses TRBV9 with TRBJ1-2; 8 nucleotides agree with TRBD1. The germline gives CDR1 SGDLS, CDR2 YYNGEE. V trimming: 4 bases; J trimming: 8 bases; junction bases outside the gene matches: 10. CDR3 length: 14 residues. CDR3 nucleotides: TGTGCCAGCAGCCCCAGGACAGGGCGGGACGGCTACACCTTC. Translation gives CASSPRTGRDGYTF.